This TCR beta chain appears in the sequencing data of a study of molecular identifiers for immune sequencing clone quantification. V lost 7 bases and J lost 0, with 15 bases in between. The CDR3 extends over 15 amino acids. Germline lookup yields CDR1 MNHNS and CDR2 SASEGT. TCRdb used MiXCR to reprocess the PCR reads, holding one entry per CDR3 protein. The table shows over 9,000 distinct CDR3 sequences, with about 15% occurring only once. By proportion, this clonotype is medium-sized. The clonotype comes from a human donor in good health. Some libraries in this study had Jurkat cell RNA spiked in. The sequencing sample was made of naive CD8+ T cells from blood, with Jurkat cell RNA spiked in. This sample's subset: FACS-sorted CD8+CD4-CCR7+CD45RA+ naive T cells. This chain connects TRBV6-1 to TRBJ1-1; a weak D match, TRBD1 (6 bases). The CDR3 DNA sequence: TGTGCCAGCACCACCTGGACAGCGATGAACACTGAAGCTTTCTTT. This translates into CASTTWTAMNTEAFF.